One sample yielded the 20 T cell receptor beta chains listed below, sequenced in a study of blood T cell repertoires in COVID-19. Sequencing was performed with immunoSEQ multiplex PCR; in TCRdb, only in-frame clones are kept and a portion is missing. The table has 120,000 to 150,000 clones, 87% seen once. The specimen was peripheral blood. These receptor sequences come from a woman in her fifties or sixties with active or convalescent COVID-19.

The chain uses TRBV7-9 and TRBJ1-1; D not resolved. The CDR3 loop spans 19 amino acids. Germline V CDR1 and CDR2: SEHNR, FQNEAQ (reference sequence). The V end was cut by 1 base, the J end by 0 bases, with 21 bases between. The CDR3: CASSLVSPVEGLVNTEAFF. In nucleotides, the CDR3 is TGTGCCAGCAGCTTAGTGTCTCCTGTCGAGGGTTTAGTGAACACTGAAGCTTTCTTT.

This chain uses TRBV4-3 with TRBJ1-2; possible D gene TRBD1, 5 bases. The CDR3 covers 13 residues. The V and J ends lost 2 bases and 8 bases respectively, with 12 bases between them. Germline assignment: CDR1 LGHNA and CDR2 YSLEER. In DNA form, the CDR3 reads TGCGCCAGCAGCCAACGGGGCGGGGTGGGCTACACCTTC. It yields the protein CASSQRGGVGYTF.

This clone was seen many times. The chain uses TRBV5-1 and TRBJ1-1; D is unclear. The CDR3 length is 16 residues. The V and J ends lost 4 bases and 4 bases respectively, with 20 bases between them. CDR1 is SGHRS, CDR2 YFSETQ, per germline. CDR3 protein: CASSPRFGDLATEAFF. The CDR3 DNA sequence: TGCGCCAGCAGCCCTAGGTTTGGAGATCTGGCCACTGAAGCTTTCTTT.

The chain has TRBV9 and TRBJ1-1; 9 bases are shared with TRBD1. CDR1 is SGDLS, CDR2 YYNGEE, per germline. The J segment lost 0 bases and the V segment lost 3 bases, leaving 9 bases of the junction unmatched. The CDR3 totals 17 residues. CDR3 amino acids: CASSGLGTGRMNTEAFF. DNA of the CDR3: TGTGCCAGCAGCGGCCTCGGGACAGGGCGCATGAACACTGAAGCTTTCTTT. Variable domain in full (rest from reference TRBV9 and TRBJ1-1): DSGVTQTPKHLITATGQRVTLRCSPRSGDLSVYWYQQSLDQGLQFLIQYYNGEERAKGNILERFSAQQFPDLHSELNLSSLELGDSALYFCASSGLGTGRMNTEAFFGQGTRLTVV.

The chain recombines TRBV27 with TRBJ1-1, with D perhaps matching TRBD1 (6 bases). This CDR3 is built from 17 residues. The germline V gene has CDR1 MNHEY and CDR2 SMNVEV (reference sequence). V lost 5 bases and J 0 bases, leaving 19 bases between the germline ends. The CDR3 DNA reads TGTGCCAGCAGTCTATACGGGTACGGACAGATGAACACTGAAGCTTTCTTT. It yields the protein CASSLYGYGQMNTEAFF.

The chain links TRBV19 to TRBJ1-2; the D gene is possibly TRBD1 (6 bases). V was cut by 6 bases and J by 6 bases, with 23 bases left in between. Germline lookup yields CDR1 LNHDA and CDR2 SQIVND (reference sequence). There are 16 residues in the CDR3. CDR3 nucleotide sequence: TGTGCCAGTAGCCTCGCCCGACAGGCCTTCTTGGATGGCTACACCTTC. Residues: CASSLARQAFLDGYTF.

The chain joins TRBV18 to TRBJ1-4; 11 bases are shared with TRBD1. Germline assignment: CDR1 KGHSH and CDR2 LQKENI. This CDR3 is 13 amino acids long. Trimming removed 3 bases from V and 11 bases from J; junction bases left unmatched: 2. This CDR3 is CASSPGDRGKLFF. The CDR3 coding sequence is TGTGCCAGCTCACCTGGGGACAGGGGGAAACTGTTTTTT.

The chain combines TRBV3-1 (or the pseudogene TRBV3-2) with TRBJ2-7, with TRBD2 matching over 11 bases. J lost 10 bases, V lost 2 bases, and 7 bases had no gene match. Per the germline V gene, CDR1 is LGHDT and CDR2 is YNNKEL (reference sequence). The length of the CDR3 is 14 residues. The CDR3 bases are TGTGCCAGCAGCCAATTATGGACTAGCGGGTCACAGTACTTC. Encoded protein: CASSQLWTSGSQYF.

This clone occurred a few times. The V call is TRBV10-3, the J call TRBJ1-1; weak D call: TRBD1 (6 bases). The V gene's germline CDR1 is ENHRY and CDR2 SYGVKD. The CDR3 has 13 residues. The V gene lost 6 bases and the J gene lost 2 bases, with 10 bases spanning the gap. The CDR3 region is CAIRRDTNTEAFF. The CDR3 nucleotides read TGTGCCATCAGGAGGGACACTAACACTGAAGCTTTCTTT.

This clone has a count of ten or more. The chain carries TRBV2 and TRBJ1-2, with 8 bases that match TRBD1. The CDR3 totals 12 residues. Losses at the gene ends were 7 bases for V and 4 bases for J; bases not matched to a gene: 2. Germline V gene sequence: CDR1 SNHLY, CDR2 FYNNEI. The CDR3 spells CASKGQAYGYTF. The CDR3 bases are TGTGCCAGCAAGGGACAGGCCTATGGCTACACCTTC.

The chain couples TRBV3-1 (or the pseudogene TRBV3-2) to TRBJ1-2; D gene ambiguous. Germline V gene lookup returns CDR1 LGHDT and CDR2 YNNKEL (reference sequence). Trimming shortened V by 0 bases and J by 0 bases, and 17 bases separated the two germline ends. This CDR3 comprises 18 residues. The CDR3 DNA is TGTGCCAGCAGCCAAGATCTTGGAGTGGCAGATGCTAACTATGGCTACACCTTC. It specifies CASSQDLGVADANYGYTF.

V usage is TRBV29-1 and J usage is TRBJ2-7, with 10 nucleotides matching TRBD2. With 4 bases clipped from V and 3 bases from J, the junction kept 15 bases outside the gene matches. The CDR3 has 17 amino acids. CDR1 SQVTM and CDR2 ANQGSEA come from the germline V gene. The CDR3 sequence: CSVATMASSGGLYEQYF. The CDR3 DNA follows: TGCAGCGTTGCCACCATGGCCTCTAGCGGGGGCCTCTACGAGCAGTACTTC.

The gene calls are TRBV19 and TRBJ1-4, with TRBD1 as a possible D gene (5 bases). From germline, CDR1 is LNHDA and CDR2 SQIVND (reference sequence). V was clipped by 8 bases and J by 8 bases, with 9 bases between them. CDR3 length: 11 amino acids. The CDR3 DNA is TGTGCCAGTCGGGGGAGGGAAAAACTGTTTTTT. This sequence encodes CASRGREKLFF.

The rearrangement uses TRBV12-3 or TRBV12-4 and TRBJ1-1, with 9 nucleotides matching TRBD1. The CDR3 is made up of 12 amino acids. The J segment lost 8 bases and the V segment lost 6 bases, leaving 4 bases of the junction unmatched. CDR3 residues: CASRSGQGEAFF. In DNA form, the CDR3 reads TGTGCCAGCAGGTCTGGACAGGGGGAAGCTTTCTTT.

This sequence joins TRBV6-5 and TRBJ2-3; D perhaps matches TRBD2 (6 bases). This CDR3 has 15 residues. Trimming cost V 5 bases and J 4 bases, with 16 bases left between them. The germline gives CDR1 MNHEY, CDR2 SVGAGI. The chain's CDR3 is CASSTRLDASDTQYF. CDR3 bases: TGTGCCAGCAGTACCAGACTAGATGCGTCAGATACGCAGTATTTT.

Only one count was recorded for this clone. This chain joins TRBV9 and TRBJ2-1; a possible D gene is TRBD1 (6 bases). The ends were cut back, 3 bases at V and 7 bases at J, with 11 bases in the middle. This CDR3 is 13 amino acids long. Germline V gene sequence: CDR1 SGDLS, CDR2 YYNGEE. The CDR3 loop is CASSGSGQNEQFF. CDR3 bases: TGTGCCAGCAGCGGTTCGGGACAAAATGAGCAGTTCTTC.

CDR3 nucleotide sequence: TGTGCCAGCAGCAAAGACTCTAGCGGGAGTGGTGAGCAGTTCTTC. Amino acids: CASSKDSSGSGEQFF. The genes are TRBV21-1 and TRBJ2-1; TRBD2, the table's D call, lacks a check against the DNA. TRBV21-1 is a known pseudogene. The length of the CDR3 is 15 residues.

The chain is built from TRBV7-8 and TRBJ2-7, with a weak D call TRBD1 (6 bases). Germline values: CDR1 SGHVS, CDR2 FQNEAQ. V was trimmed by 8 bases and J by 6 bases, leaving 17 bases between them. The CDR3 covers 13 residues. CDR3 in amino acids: CASQGPTLGEQYF. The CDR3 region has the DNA TGTGCCAGCCAGGGGCCCACGCTGGGCGAGCAGTACTTC.

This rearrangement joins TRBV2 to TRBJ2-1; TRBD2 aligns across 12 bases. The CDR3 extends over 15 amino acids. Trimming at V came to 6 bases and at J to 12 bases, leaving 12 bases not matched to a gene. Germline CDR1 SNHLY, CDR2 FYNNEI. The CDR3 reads CASSYLPTSGGPQFF. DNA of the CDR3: TGTGCCAGCAGCTATCTCCCGACTAGCGGGGGACCGCAGTTCTTC. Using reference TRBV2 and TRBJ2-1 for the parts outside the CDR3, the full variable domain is EPEVTQTPSHQVTQMGQEVILRCVPISNHLYFYWYRQILGQKVEFLVSFYNNEISEKSEIFDDQFSVERPDGSNFTLKIRSTKLEDSAMYFCASSYLPTSGGPQFFGPGTRLTVL.

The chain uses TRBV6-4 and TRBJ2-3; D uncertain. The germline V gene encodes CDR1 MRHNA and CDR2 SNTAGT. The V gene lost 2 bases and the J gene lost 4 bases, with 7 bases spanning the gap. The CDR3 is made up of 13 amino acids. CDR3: CASSDRSPDTQYF. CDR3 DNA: TGTGCCAGCAGTGACCGGAGTCCAGATACGCAGTATTTT.